This T cell receptor beta chain comes out of a study of T-cell reconstitution after alpha-beta-depleted transplantation in children. The TCRbeta library was prepared with unique molecular identifiers. TCRdb reprocessed the PCR reads via MiXCR and lists one record per CDR3 protein. The table records under 850,000 distinct CDR3 sequences, around 12% of them present only once. Germline CDR1 reads LGHDT; CDR2 reads YNNKEL (reference sequence). CDR3 length equals 16 residues. V was pared by 4 bases and J by 3 bases, with 10 bases of the junction left unmatched. The chain is built from TRBV3-1 and TRBJ2-5, with 8 bases lining up with TRBD2. The specimen was PBMCs, collected before TCRalphabeta/CD19-depleted stem cell transplant. This receptor was obtained from a girl aged 2 to 10 with congenital amegakaryocytic thrombocytopenia, due to receive a stem cell transplant. DNA for the CDR3: TGTGCCAGCAGCCCCCTTCCCGGGGGGGGAAAAGAGACCCAGTACTTC. This sequence encodes CASSPLPGGGKETQYF.